The 29 T cell receptor beta chains reported below all come from one sample, sequenced in a study of T cell responses to AZD1222 COVID-19 vaccine. Sequencing used immunoSEQ multiplex PCR; TCRdb keeps in-frame clones, though not all of them. This table has 150,000 or so clones, 89% appearing once. The sample here was peripheral blood, taken on day 0 of AZD1222 vaccination. The receptors here all came from an adult in good health.

The chain carries TRBV6-6 and TRBJ1-2; D possibly corresponds to TRBD1 (5 bases). This CDR3 has 13 amino acids. Trimming removed 2 bases from V and 7 bases from J, with 11 bases in between. The germline V gene has CDR1 MNHNY and CDR2 SVGAGI (reference sequence). The CDR3, as DNA: TGTGCCAGCAGTTACACACCAACAGGTGGCTACACCTTC. Encoded protein: CASSYTPTGGYTF.

The chain recombines TRBV27 with TRBJ1-5; D not certain. V was clipped by 4 bases and J by 2 bases, with 9 bases between them. This CDR3 has 14 residues. Germline CDR1 reads MNHEY; CDR2 reads SMNVEV (reference sequence). CDR3 loop: CASSSGVGNQPQHF. The CDR3 DNA follows: TGTGCCAGCAGTTCCGGGGTCGGCAATCAGCCCCAGCATTTT.

The genes are TRBV5-4 and TRBJ2-5; 13 positions agree with TRBD2. Germline-derived CDR1 and CDR2 are SGHNT and YYREEE (reference sequence). This CDR3 contains 17 residues. V trimming: 4 bases; J trimming: 5 bases; junction bases outside the gene matches: 11. The CDR3 loop is CASSQKTSGRSGETQYF. In DNA form, the CDR3 reads TGTGCCAGCAGCCAGAAGACTAGCGGGAGGAGTGGGGAGACCCAGTACTTC. The full variable domain, rest sourced from reference TRBV5-4 and TRBJ2-5, is ETGVTQSPTHLIKTRGQQVTLRCSSQSGHNTVSWYQQALGQGPQFIFQYYREEENGRGNFPPRFSGLQFPNYSSELNVNALELDDSALYLCASSQKTSGRSGETQYFGPGTRLLVL.

This clone was found once. The gene calls are TRBV6-2 or TRBV6-3 and TRBJ1-5; D is undetermined. CDR3 length: 14 residues. Trimming cost V 0 bases and J 4 bases, with 7 bases left between them. Germline V gene data show CDR1 as MNHEY and CDR2 as SVGEGT. The CDR3 bases are TGTGCCAGCAGTTACTCGGGAGGGAATCAGCCCCAGCATTTT. This gives the protein CASSYSGGNQPQHF.

This clone was found once. This chain links TRBV3-1 (or the pseudogene TRBV3-2) with TRBJ1-6, with TRBD1 matching 8 bases. Germline V gives CDR1 LGHDT, CDR2 YNNKEL (reference sequence). The CDR3 has 15 amino acids. After removal of 4 bases from V and 7 bases from J, the junction contained 6 bases not matched to a gene. The CDR3 loop is CASSPQGTGNSPLHF. CDR3 in DNA: TGTGCCAGCAGCCCCCAGGGGACAGGCAATTCACCCCTCCACTTT.

The rearrangement links TRBV7-2 to TRBJ2-7, with D hard to call. Germline V gives CDR1 SGHTA, CDR2 FQGNSA. Trimming pared 2 bases from V and 3 bases from J, leaving 8 bases between. This CDR3 region has 13 residues. CDR3 loop: CASSLSKYYEQYF. The CDR3 region has the DNA TGTGCCAGCAGCTTATCCAAATACTACGAGCAGTACTTC.

The chain carries TRBV7-2 and TRBJ2-7; tentatively, D is TRBD1 or TRBD2 (6 bases each). The V end lost 5 bases, the J end lost 4 bases, and 21 bases lay between the germline ends. The CDR3 covers 16 residues. CDR1 and CDR2 from the germline V gene are SGHTA and FQGNSA. The CDR3 DNA is TGTGCCAGCAGCCCGGAGGGTATAGGGGGGCAGTACGAGCAGTACTTC. This gives the protein CASSPEGIGGQYEQYF.

The gene calls are TRBV2 and TRBJ2-7, with D unresolved. Germline values: CDR1 SNHLY, CDR2 FYNNEI. The CDR3 runs to 13 residues. Trimming cost V 6 bases and J 1 base, with 10 bases left between them. The CDR3 sequence: CASRPGGSYEQYF. The CDR3 bases are TGTGCCAGCAGACCGGGTGGGTCCTACGAGCAGTACTTC.

The V call is TRBV7-8, the J call TRBJ1-4, with 7 nucleotides matching TRBD1. Germline CDR1 SGHVS, CDR2 FQNEAQ. This CDR3 spans 15 amino acids. The ends lost 5 bases at V and 6 bases at J; junction bases unmatched: 9. In nucleotides, the CDR3 is TGTGCCAGCAGCCCCCAACCCGGGACAGATGAAAAACTGTTTTTT. It specifies CASSPQPGTDEKLFF.

The chain couples TRBV19 to TRBJ2-3; D gene uncertain. The V end lost 3 bases, the J end lost 0 bases, and 13 bases lay between the germline ends. This CDR3 is built from 16 residues. Germline V gene sequence: CDR1 LNHDA, CDR2 SQIVND (reference sequence). CDR3 region: CASSMASAASTDTQYF. The CDR3 coding sequence is TGTGCCAGTAGTATGGCGTCAGCAGCTAGCACAGATACGCAGTATTTT.

The chain joins TRBV4-1 to TRBJ2-2, with 10 bases fitting TRBD2. This CDR3 region has 16 residues. J was trimmed by 4 bases and V by 3 bases; bases with no gene match: 5. CDR1 and CDR2 from the germline V gene are MGHRA and YSYEKL. This chain's CDR3 is CASSQWSGRVTGELFF. CDR3 bases: TGCGCCAGCAGCCAGTGGAGCGGGAGGGTCACCGGGGAGCTGTTTTTT.

The chain is built from TRBV5-1 and TRBJ1-2, with 8 bases aligning to TRBD1. Germline V CDR1 and CDR2: SGHRS, YFSETQ. This CDR3 contains 14 residues. Germline trimming cut 0 bases from V and 4 bases from J; bases unmatched to any gene: 2. DNA for the CDR3: TGCGCCAGCAGCTTGGTAGGGACAGGCTATGGCTACACCTTC. Protein: CASSLVGTGYGYTF.

J is TRBJ2-7 and V is TRBV12-3 or TRBV12-4; D call uncertain. This CDR3 region has 13 residues. V dropped 5 bases and J dropped 12 bases, with 20 bases sitting between them. CDR3 in DNA: TGTGCCAGCAGTACCCGGGCAGCGCTTCAGCGGTACTTC. The encoded protein is CASSTRAALQRYF.

CDR3 loop: CASSPYRAAARGTDTQYF. Here the CDR3 DNA reads TGTGCCAGCAGCCCATACCGGGCCGCCGCGAGGGGCACAGATACGCAGTATTTT. The chain recombines TRBV11-2 with TRBJ2-3; D is possibly TRBD2 (5 bases). This CDR3 region has 18 residues. CDR1 is SGHAT, CDR2 FQNNGV, per germline. Trimming pared 5 bases from V and 1 base from J, leaving 22 bases between.

The chain combines TRBV6-5 with TRBJ2-7, with TRBD2 matching 7 bases. The CDR3 covers 14 residues. CDR1 is MNHEY, CDR2 SVGAGI, per germline. After removal of 8 bases from V and 1 base from J, the junction contained 8 bases not matched to a gene. As DNA, the CDR3 is TGTGCCAGCCAGGCCAAGCGGGGTTCCTACGAGCAGTACTTC. Protein sequence: CASQAKRGSYEQYF.

The V call is TRBV6-1, the J call TRBJ2-5, with 8 bases aligning to TRBD1. The CDR3 totals 15 residues. Germline assignment: CDR1 MNHNS and CDR2 SASEGT. The J segment lost 5 bases and the V segment lost 2 bases, leaving 7 bases of the junction unmatched. The CDR3 loop reads CASSELSGGLETQYF. CDR3 nucleotides: TGTGCCAGCAGTGAACTTTCAGGGGGCTTGGAGACCCAGTACTTC.

The chain combines TRBV6-1 with TRBJ1-1; D remains ambiguous. The V gene lost 2 bases and the J gene lost 2 bases, with 6 bases spanning the gap. The CDR3 loop spans 13 amino acids. Looked up from germline, CDR1 is MNHNS and CDR2 is SASEGT. CDR3: CASSERENTEAFF. The CDR3 region has the DNA TGTGCCAGCAGTGAAAGGGAAAACACTGAAGCTTTCTTT.

The chain employs TRBV7-9 and TRBJ1-2; D is unclear. Trimming pared 2 bases from V and 4 bases from J, leaving 14 bases between. This CDR3 contains 15 residues. The germline V gene encodes CDR1 SEHNR and CDR2 FQNEAQ (reference sequence). The CDR3 sequence: CASSLSSTHSYGYTF. CDR3 DNA: TGTGCCAGCAGCTTATCCTCTACCCATTCCTATGGCTACACCTTC.

The rearrangement uses TRBV28 and TRBJ2-3, with a possible D match to TRBD1 (6 bases). Trimming removed 6 bases at V and 0 bases at J, with 19 bases between. The germline V gene has CDR1 MDHEN and CDR2 SYDVKM. The CDR3 length is 17 residues. The CDR3 DNA is TGTGCCAGCAGCGCCGTCACAGGGCGCACAAGCACAGATACGCAGTATTTT. It encodes CASSAVTGRTSTDTQYF. The full variable domain, in which reference TRBV28 and TRBJ2-3 provide the parts outside the CDR3, is DVKVTQSSRYLVKRTGEKVFLECVQDMDHENMFWYRQDPGLGLRLIYFSYDVKMKEKGDIPEGYSVSREKKERFSLILESASTNQTSMYLCASSAVTGRTSTDTQYFGPGTRLTVL.

The rearrangement joins TRBV28 to TRBJ2-1; 10 bases map to TRBD2. The ends lost 6 bases at V and 4 bases at J; junction bases unmatched: 9. Looked up from germline, CDR1 is MDHEN and CDR2 is SYDVKM. The CDR3 consists of 16 residues. CDR3 sequence (DNA): TGTGCCAGCAGCCCAGCGGGAGGGCACATGTACAATGAGCAGTTCTTC. It is translated as CASSPAGGHMYNEQFF.

This chain joins TRBV27 and TRBJ2-1; TRBD2 agrees at 13 bases. This CDR3 is 17 amino acids long. CDR1 and CDR2 (germline): MNHEY, SMNVEV (reference sequence). Trimming at V came to 3 bases and at J to 5 bases, leaving 7 bases not matched to a gene. CDR3 sequence reads: CASSLRPGTSGNNEQFF. CDR3 in DNA: TGTGCCAGCAGTTTGAGGCCCGGGACTAGCGGGAACAATGAGCAGTTCTTC.

The chain is built from TRBV28 and TRBJ1-5; 7 bases map to TRBD1. The germline CDR1 and CDR2 sequences are MDHEN and SYDVKM. The CDR3 runs 16 residues. V lost 5 bases, J lost 2 bases, and 9 bases stayed unmatched. The CDR3 protein is CASSPPRGQGNQPQHF. The CDR3 DNA follows: TGTGCCAGCAGTCCCCCAAGGGGGCAAGGCAATCAGCCCCAGCATTTT.

The rearrangement joins TRBV7-2 to TRBJ2-7; no clear D gene. With 3 bases removed from V and 5 bases from J, the gap between germline ends came to 8 bases. The CDR3 loop spans 12 amino acids. Germline-derived CDR1 and CDR2 are SGHTA and FQGNSA. This CDR3 is CASSFWVNEQYF. The CDR3 DNA is TGTGCCAGCAGCTTTTGGGTGAACGAGCAGTACTTC.

The V and J genes are TRBV28 and TRBJ1-5; possibly TRBD1 for D (6 bases). Trimming removed 6 bases from V and 8 bases from J, with 17 bases in between. CDR1 MDHEN and CDR2 SYDVKM come from the germline V gene. The CDR3 totals 14 residues. CDR3 coding DNA: TGTGCCAGCAGACGGGGGGCGCTTAGAGAGCCCCAGCATTTT. This translates into CASRRGALREPQHF.

This sequence joins TRBV27 and TRBJ2-2; 7 bases are shared with TRBD2. J gave up 1 base and V 2 bases, and 4 bases lay outside the gene matches. CDR1 is MNHEY and CDR2 is SMNVEV in the germline V gene (reference sequence). This CDR3 has 16 amino acids. In nucleotides, the CDR3 is TGTGCCAGCAGTTTAGGAGCGGGGTGGAACACCGGGGAGCTGTTTTTT. It codes for CASSLGAGWNTGELFF.

V and J are TRBV28 and TRBJ1-2, with D possibly TRBD1 on 6 matching bases. CDR1 and CDR2 (germline): MDHEN, SYDVKM. The CDR3 runs to 14 residues. V lost 0 bases and J 6 bases, leaving 11 bases between the germline ends. The CDR3 sequence is CASSLWRDIHGYTF. The DNA for the CDR3 is TGTGCCAGCAGTTTATGGCGGGACATTCATGGCTACACCTTC.

This clone was counted once. The rearrangement links TRBV7-2 to TRBJ2-7; D may correspond to TRBD1 or TRBD2 (5 bases each). Germline V gives CDR1 SGHTA, CDR2 FQGNSA. V was pared by 8 bases and J by 0 bases, with 20 bases between. The CDR3 is made up of 16 amino acids. The CDR3 bases are TGTGCCAGCGCAAATCCCGGGACCCAGAGCTCCTACGAGCAGTACTTC. Amino acids: CASANPGTQSSYEQYF.

The genes are TRBV28 and TRBJ1-2, with D possibly TRBD1 on 6 matching bases. Trimming removed 6 bases from V and 8 bases from J, with 7 bases in between. The CDR3 loop spans 10 amino acids. Looked up from germline, CDR1 is MDHEN and CDR2 is SYDVKM. CDR3 region: CASRGAGYTF. The CDR3 coding sequence is TGTGCCAGCAGGGGGGCGGGCTACACCTTC.

This clone came up once. The chain couples TRBV30 to TRBJ2-5; 8 nucleotides align to TRBD2. Germline CDR1 reads GTSNPN; CDR2 reads SVGIG (reference sequence). The CDR3 is made up of 14 amino acids. The ends lost 2 bases at V and 1 base at J; junction bases unmatched: 3. The CDR3 DNA reads TGTGCCTGGAGTAGAACTAGCGGCCAAGAGACCCAGTACTTC. It codes for CAWSRTSGQETQYF.